The 20 T cell receptor beta chains below all came from one sample that was sequenced in a study of PD-L1 blockade in urothelial cancer. Profiling relied on immunoSEQ multiplex PCR, and the TCRdb table lists in-frame clones only, not all of them. The table has 30,000 or so clones, roughly 76% seen once. The specimen comprised PBMCs, sampled around atezolizumab (anti-PD-L1) treatment. Receptors were obtained from a man aged 50 to 60 with urothelial cancer.

This chain links TRBV5-1 with TRBJ2-1; 11 bases map to TRBD2. The CDR3 length is 16 residues. CDR1 is SGHRS and CDR2 is YFSETQ in the germline V gene. After removal of 4 bases from V and 4 bases from J, the junction contained 7 bases not matched to a gene. CDR3: CASSLPSGGLYNEQFF. For the CDR3, the DNA is TGCGCCAGCAGCCTCCCTAGCGGGGGGCTATACAATGAGCAGTTCTTC.

V and J are TRBV7-2 and TRBJ1-3, with 7 nucleotides matching TRBD1. V was clipped by 5 bases and J by 8 bases; unmatched bases: 6. Looked up from germline, CDR1 is SGHTA and CDR2 is FQGNSA. The CDR3 totals 13 residues. Here the CDR3 DNA reads TGTGCCAGCAGCGTAGGCCAGGGGGACACCATATATTTT. Its translation: CASSVGQGDTIYF.

J is TRBJ2-2 and V is TRBV7-9; TRBD2 agrees at 10 bases. CDR3 length equals 16 residues. With 6 bases clipped from V and 5 bases from J, the junction kept 9 bases outside the gene matches. The germline V gene has CDR1 SEHNR and CDR2 FQNEAQ (reference sequence). The CDR3 loop is CASSTTSGVLTGELFF. CDR3 coding DNA: TGTGCCAGCAGTACCACTAGCGGGGTATTAACCGGGGAGCTGTTTTTT.

Only a few counts were recorded for this clone. The chain employs TRBV7-2 and TRBJ2-1; 12 nucleotides match TRBD2. The V and J ends lost 5 bases and 10 bases, in that order; junction bases with no gene match: 9. CDR1 is SGHTA and CDR2 is FQGNSA in the germline V gene. The length of the CDR3 is 15 residues. CDR3 sequence: CASSLQTSGGGEQFF. In DNA form, the CDR3 reads TGTGCCAGCAGCCTTCAGACTAGCGGGGGAGGGGAGCAGTTCTTC. Using reference TRBV7-2 and TRBJ2-1 for the parts outside the CDR3, the full variable domain is GAGVSQSPSNKVTEKGKDVELRCDPISGHTALYWYRQSLGQGLEFLIYFQGNSAPDKSGLPSDRFSAERTGGSVSTLTIQRTQQEDSAVYLCASSLQTSGGGEQFFGPGTRLTVL.

The chain links TRBV4-1 to TRBJ1-5; D is unclear. V lost 5 bases to trimming and J lost 2 bases, with 10 bases between them. The germline V gene has CDR1 MGHRA and CDR2 YSYEKL. The CDR3 extends over 14 amino acids. The CDR3 bases are TGCGCCAGCAGCGAGGACGGGGGCAATCAGCCCCAGCATTTT. This codes for CASSEDGGNQPQHF.

CDR3 protein: CAWSALAGEARGSYEQYF. The CDR3 region has the DNA TGTGCCTGGAGCGCGCTAGCGGGAGAAGCAAGGGGGTCCTACGAGCAGTACTTC. The chain couples TRBV30 to TRBJ2-7; TRBD2 agrees at 10 bases. The ends lost 3 bases at V and 1 base at J; junction bases unmatched: 15. There are 18 residues in the CDR3. CDR1 and CDR2 (germline): GTSNPN, SVGIG (reference sequence).

This chain links TRBV6-5 with TRBJ2-1; 10 bases align to TRBD1. The CDR3 totals 15 residues. In germline, CDR1 is MNHEY, CDR2 SVGAGI. With V trimmed by 6 bases and J by 9 bases, 11 bases remained unmatched. The chain's CDR3 is CASSPGTGAALEQFF. CDR3 nucleotide sequence: TGTGCCAGCAGCCCCGGGACAGGGGCTGCGCTTGAGCAGTTCTTC.

This sequence joins TRBV7-2 and TRBJ1-2; D might be TRBD1 (6 bases). The V gene lost 8 bases and the J gene lost 6 bases, with 13 bases spanning the gap. The length of the CDR3 is 12 residues. Germline CDR1 reads SGHTA; CDR2 reads FQGNSA. The CDR3 DNA reads as TGTGCCAGCTTTGCAGGGGTGGATGGCTACACCTTC. Protein: CASFAGVDGYTF.

The chain employs TRBV11-3 and TRBJ2-7, with D maybe TRBD1 (6 bases). Germline CDR1 reads SGHNT; CDR2 reads YENEEA. The CDR3 totals 13 residues. V dropped 2 bases and J dropped 6 bases, with 11 bases sitting between them. CDR3 amino acids: CASSLSGGSEQYF. CDR3 nucleotides: TGTGCCAGCAGCTTATCTGGGGGCAGCGAGCAGTACTTC.

The chain employs TRBV6-1 and TRBJ1-5, with D possibly being TRBD1 (5 bases). V gave up 5 bases and J gave up 0 bases, with 8 bases separating them. The CDR3 consists of 14 residues. Germline values: CDR1 MNHNS, CDR2 SASEGT. The DNA of the CDR3 is TGTGCCAGCAGTCCAGGGTTTAGCAATCAGCCCCAGCATTTT. This sequence encodes CASSPGFSNQPQHF.

This chain connects TRBV15 to TRBJ2-3, with 9 bases fitting TRBD2. This CDR3 region has 16 residues. The germline gives CDR1 LNHNV, CDR2 YYDKDF (reference sequence). Unmatched junction bases numbered 7, after V lost 6 bases and J lost 0 bases. The CDR3 spells CATSGGTSGSTDTQYF. The CDR3, as DNA: TGTGCCACCAGTGGGGGTACTAGCGGGAGCACAGATACGCAGTATTTT.

The chain combines TRBV5-4 with TRBJ2-7; 8 nucleotides agree with TRBD1. The germline gives CDR1 SGHNT, CDR2 YYREEE (reference sequence). With V trimmed by 1 base and J by 5 bases, 2 bases remained unmatched. The CDR3 consists of 13 residues. The CDR3 region has the DNA TGTGCCAGCAGCTTGCCAGGGGGCAACGAGCAGTACTTC. Its translation is CASSLPGGNEQYF.

CDR3 sequence (DNA): TGTGCCAGCAGCGTATCACCTAGCGCACAAGAGACCCAGTACTTC. It translates to CASSVSPSAQETQYF. J is TRBJ2-5 and V is TRBV9; D is perhaps TRBD2 (6 bases). The V end was cut by 1 base, the J end by 2 bases, with 12 bases between. This CDR3 has 15 residues. The V gene's germline CDR1 is SGDLS and CDR2 YYNGEE.

This clone has more than one count but fewer than ten. The chain combines TRBV2 with TRBJ1-2; D is undetermined. V shed 2 bases and J shed 4 bases, with 11 bases lying between them. The CDR3 is made up of 14 amino acids. The V gene's germline CDR1 is SNHLY and CDR2 FYNNEI. The CDR3 DNA is TGTGCCAGCAGTGAACTTGGGCAGGTCTATGGCTACACCTTC. It encodes CASSELGQVYGYTF.

V gene TRBV2 combines with J gene TRBJ1-5, with a tentative D call TRBD1 (6 bases). CDR3 length equals 13 residues. With 8 bases removed from V and 2 bases from J, the gap between germline ends came to 10 bases. Germline CDR1 SNHLY, CDR2 FYNNEI. Written as DNA, the CDR3 is TGTGCCAGCGGGGGCGCAGGCAATCAGCCCCAGCATTTT. Translating it yields CASGGAGNQPQHF.

The rearrangement joins TRBV28 to TRBJ2-6, with D possibly TRBD2 on 6 matching bases. This CDR3 spans 18 amino acids. Between the trimmed V and J ends, which lost 3 bases and 4 bases, there was a span of 19 bases. CDR1 is MDHEN, CDR2 SYDVKM, per germline. The CDR3 here is CASSLGGQWRTGANVLTF. The CDR3 DNA reads TGTGCCAGCAGTTTGGGAGGCCAGTGGAGGACCGGGGCCAACGTCCTGACTTTC.

The rearrangement joins TRBV5-6 to TRBJ2-7; maybe TRBD2 (6 bases). Deletions cut 3 bases from V and 2 bases from J, with 15 bases between. Germline values: CDR1 SGHDT, CDR2 YYEEEE. This CDR3 region has 15 residues. The CDR3 DNA sequence: TGTGCCAGCAGCTCTTACCGGGACTGGACCTACGAGCAGTACTTC. It is translated as CASSSYRDWTYEQYF.

Comments on this clone: This specimen includes other DNA sequences encoding the same CDR3. The CDR3 here is CASNPGTSGNTDTQYF. The CDR3 DNA is TGTGCCAGCAACCCCGGGACTAGCGGGAACACAGATACGCAGTATTTT. This chain uses TRBV25-1 with TRBJ2-3; the match to TRBD2 covers 13 bases. The V gene end was trimmed by 7 bases and the J gene end by 2 bases; junction bases not matched to a gene: 6. Per the germline V gene, CDR1 is MGHDK and CDR2 is SYGVNS. The CDR3 extends over 16 amino acids.

This clone was seen only a few times. V is TRBV30 and J is TRBJ1-5, with D tentatively TRBD1 (6 bases). The germline CDR1 and CDR2 sequences are GTSNPN and SVGIG (reference sequence). V shed 2 bases and J shed 0 bases, with 11 bases lying between them. This CDR3 is built from 15 residues. CDR3: CAWSSQGLSNQPQHF. In nucleotides, the CDR3 is TGTGCCTGGAGTTCCCAGGGGCTTAGCAATCAGCCCCAGCATTTT.

V usage is TRBV19 and J usage is TRBJ1-1, with TRBD1 identical over 12 bases. J lost 1 base, V lost 3 bases, and 6 bases had no gene match. This CDR3 is built from 17 residues. CDR1 LNHDA and CDR2 SQIVND come from the germline V gene (reference sequence). This CDR3 is CASSISGQGAANTEAFF. In DNA form, the CDR3 reads TGTGCCAGTAGTATTTCGGGACAGGGGGCCGCGAACACTGAAGCTTTCTTT.